This is a list of T cell receptor beta chains from one sample in a study of blood T cell repertoires in COVID-19. Sequencing was performed with immunoSEQ multiplex PCR; in TCRdb, only in-frame clones are kept and a portion is missing. The table records around 200,000 clones, about 89% of them present only once. The sequenced material came from peripheral blood. Receptors originate from a man in his 70s with acute or convalescent COVID-19. Both conserved end residues are part of each CDR3. A D gene is named only where the DNA matches it firmly. Rows give clone size only sometimes, using once, few, many, or a class for an expanded clone.

d_call | j_call | clone_size | v_call | cdr3_aa | cdr3_nt
TRBD1 | TRBJ1-5 | . | TRBV19 | CASSIRTGSNQPQHF | TGTGCCAGTAGTATCCGGACAGGGTCTAATCAGCCCCAGCATTTT
TRBD1 | TRBJ2-2 | . | TRBV10-3 | CAITPGDTGGHGELFF | TGTGCCATCACCCCAGGGGATACAGGGGGCCACGGGGAGCTGTTTTTT
. | TRBJ1-1 | . | TRBV6-5 | CASSYAGANTEAFF | TGTGCCAGCAGTTACGCAGGGGCGAACACTGAAGCTTTCTTT
. | TRBJ1-2 | . | TRBV5-8 | CASSFMGGYGYTF | TGTGCCAGCAGCTTTATGGGAGGCTATGGCTACACCTTC
TRBD1 | TRBJ2-3 | . | TRBV9 | CASSVGGQTTDTQYF | TGTGCCAGCAGCGTAGGGGGACAGACCACAGATACGCAGTATTTT
. | TRBJ1-5 | once | TRBV19 | CASSGSGGGNQPQHF | TGTGCCAGTAGTGGTTCGGGGGGCGGCAATCAGCCCCAGCATTTT
. | TRBJ1-1 | . | TRBV19 | CASSTAGGTEAFF | TGTGCCAGTAGTACCGCGGGGGGCACTGAAGCTTTCTTT
TRBD1 | TRBJ2-7 | . | TRBV7-6 | CASSLRQGRSYEQYF | TGTGCCAGCAGCCTTCGACAGGGACGATCCTACGAGCAGTACTTC
. | TRBJ1-1 | . | TRBV7-6 | CASSLEGEVAEAFF | TGTGCCAGCAGCTTAGAAGGGGAGGTGGCTGAAGCTTTCTTT
TRBD2 | TRBJ2-5 | . | TRBV18 | CASSLGLAGQETQYF | TGTGCCAGCTCACTTGGACTAGCGGGGCAAGAGACCCAGTACTTC
. | TRBJ2-1 | . | TRBV3-1/TRBV3-2 | CATRTTLGDEQFF | TGTGCCACCCGGACTACCCTCGGTGATGAGCAGTTCTTC
. | TRBJ1-5 | . | TRBV2 | CASSDQIQPQHF | TGTGCCAGCAGTGACCAAATTCAGCCCCAGCATTTT
. | TRBJ1-1 | . | TRBV18 | CASSPGQNTEAFF | TGTGCCAGCTCGCCGGGACAGAACACTGAAGCTTTCTTT